This T cell receptor beta chain originates from a study of Ad26.COV2.S vaccination and SARS-CoV-2 variants. In the study overall: Once, or twice with 56 days between doses, Ad26.COV2.S was given intramuscularly.

Regarding treatment: roughly 18 received Ad26.COV2.S at low or high dose, single or two shots; roughly 5 received placebo; per-sample allocation not given. Vaccine and placebo recipients were sampled on day 63 after the first injection. Per germline, CDR1 MNHEY and CDR2 SVGAGI. The CDR3 has 14 amino acids. The V end lost 2 bases, the J end lost 2 bases, and 10 bases lay between the germline ends. Sequenced by immunoSEQ multiplex PCR; TCRdb stores in-frame clones only, minus some. The repertoire holds roughly 320,000 clones, over 75% seen once, with around 3.6% in the top ten. The origin of this receptor is a person aged 18-65 years who received the Ad26.COV2.S COVID-19 vaccine or a placebo. This sequence joins TRBV6-5 and TRBJ2-7; D might be TRBD1 (6 bases). Source: peripheral blood, taken in a trial of Ad26.COV2.S vaccine versus placebo. The CDR3 region is CASSYGGGPYEQYF. The CDR3 DNA reads TGTGCCAGCAGTTACGGGGGCGGCCCCTACGAGCAGTACTTC.